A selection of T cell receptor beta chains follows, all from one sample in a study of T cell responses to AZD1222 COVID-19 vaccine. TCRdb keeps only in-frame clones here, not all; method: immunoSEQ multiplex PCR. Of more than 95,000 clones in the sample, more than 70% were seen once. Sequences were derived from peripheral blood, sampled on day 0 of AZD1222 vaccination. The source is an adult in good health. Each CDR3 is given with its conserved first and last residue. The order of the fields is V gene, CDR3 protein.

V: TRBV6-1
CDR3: CASSGLLTVSQNQPQHF

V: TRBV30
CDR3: CAWTRDRAISGNTIYF

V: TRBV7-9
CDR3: CASSLGGPRSPLHF

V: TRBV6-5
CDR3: CASSYLGGGNGEQFF

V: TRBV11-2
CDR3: CASSLVRSGPDYGYTF

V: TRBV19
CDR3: CASRITGDANEKLFF

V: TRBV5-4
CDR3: CASSGRGRAYNEQFF

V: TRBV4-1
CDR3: CASSQDGAYNEQFF

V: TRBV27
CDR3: CASSRNSHTEAFF

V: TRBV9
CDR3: CASSPRTDPSSGNTIYF

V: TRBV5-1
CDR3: CASSLAGGHDEQYF

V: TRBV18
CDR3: CASSRGTSGHTGELFF

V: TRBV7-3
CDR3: CASSSPGVLAVPNEQFF

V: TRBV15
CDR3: CATSRDWGRAPAFF

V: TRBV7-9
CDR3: CASSPTGHMNTEAFF

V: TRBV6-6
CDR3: CASSYRGPWEKLFF

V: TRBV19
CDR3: CASSSRTGVSYNEQFF

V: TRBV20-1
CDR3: CSAIYNNEQFF

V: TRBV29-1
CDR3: CSAAAQGWETQYF

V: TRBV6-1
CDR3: CASSELGSEAFF

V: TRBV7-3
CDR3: CASSFRRSSGANVLTF

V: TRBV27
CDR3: CASSLQTSGYNEQFF

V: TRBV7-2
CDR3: CASSLVQGHEQYF

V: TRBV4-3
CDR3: CASSQVGGPAYEQYF

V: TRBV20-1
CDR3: CSAREKDEQFF

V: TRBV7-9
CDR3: CASSPAADRGRLSDTQYF

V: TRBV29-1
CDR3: CSVGSSYEQYF

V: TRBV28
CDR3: CASTPGQGLASNQPQHF